Listed below are T cell receptor beta chains from one sample, sequenced in a study of spatial heterogeneity in lung cancer. TCRdb called the 5' RACE reads again in MiXCR, with one record for every CDR3 protein. The sample gives about 43,000 distinct CDR3 sequences, approximately 24% of which show up once; more than 7% is in the top ten. Specimen: PBMCs, collected at follow-up. All receptors come from a female donor with early-stage non-small cell lung cancer. The CDR3 runs from the conserved cysteine through the conserved F or W. A D gene is named only where the DNA matches it firmly. Some rows have no size entry. The others give once, few or many, or a class for an expanded clone.

size,J,V,D,DNA,CDR3
-,TRBJ1-6,TRBV10-3,-,TGTGCCATCTGGGGAGGCTTAGATTCACCCCTCCACTTT,CAIWGGLDSPLHF
-,TRBJ1-5,TRBV4-1,-,TGCGCCAGCAGCCGAACACGCTTTAGCAATCAGCCCCAGCATTTT,CASSRTRFSNQPQHF
-,TRBJ2-3,TRBV29-1,-,TGCAGCGTCGCGGGACCGAGCACAGATACGCAGTATTTT,CSVAGPSTDTQYF
few,TRBJ2-7,TRBV3-1,-,TGTGCCAGCAGCCCGCCGGGGTCCGAGCAGTACTTC,CASSPPGSEQYF
few,TRBJ2-1,TRBV19,TRBD2,TGTGCCAGTAGTATAAATCGGGGGGACTATGAGCAGTTCTTC,CASSINRGDYEQFF
-,TRBJ1-1,TRBV27,TRBD1,TGTGCCAGCAGCGAAATCTTGACAGGGGGGAACACTGAAGCTTTCTTT,CASSEILTGGNTEAFF
few,TRBJ2-2,TRBV11-2,-,TGTGCCAGCAGCGCCATGGGGGGAGCTAGCACCGGGGAGCTGTTTTTT,CASSAMGGASTGELFF
many,TRBJ2-5,TRBV7-8,TRBD1,TGTGCCAGCAGCCCGGGGACAGTCCAAGAGACCCAGTACTTC,CASSPGTVQETQYF
many,TRBJ1-2,TRBV7-2,-,TGTGCCAGCAGCTTGCCAGGGGTAGGGATCTATGGCTACACCTTC,CASSLPGVGIYGYTF
many,TRBJ2-2,TRBV9,TRBD2,TGTGCCAGCAGCGTAGCTGGGGCGGGGGGCCTCACCGGGGAGCTGTTTTTT,CASSVAGAGGLTGELFF
many,TRBJ1-5,TRBV12-3/TRBV12-4,-,TGTGCCAGCAGTTTTGGGGGGGCAGGTCAGCCCCAGCATTTT,CASSFGGAGQPQHF
-,TRBJ2-5,TRBV7-2,TRBD1,TGTGCCAGCACGACGAGACAGGGAACCCAGTACTTC,CASTTRQGTQYF
-,TRBJ1-1,TRBV10-3,-,TGTGCCATTAAACAGGGAGACACTGAAGCTTTCTTT,CAIKQGDTEAFF
medium-sized,TRBJ2-5,TRBV5-5,TRBD2,TGTGCCAGCAGCCTGGGACTACAGTACCAAGAGACCCAGTACTTC,CASSLGLQYQETQYF
-,TRBJ1-4,TRBV6-5,TRBD1,TGTGCCAGCAGAGGGACAGGGGGAGAAAAACTGTTTTTT,CASRGTGGEKLFF
few,TRBJ1-4,TRBV5-1,-,TGCGCCAGCAGCTTATTTACAGCAACTAATGAAAAACTGTTTTTT,CASSLFTATNEKLFF
few,TRBJ1-1,TRBV29-1,TRBD1,TGCAGCGTCGGACAGGGATTAACTGAAGCTTTCTTT,CSVGQGLTEAFF
-,TRBJ1-1,TRBV5-1,TRBD1,TGCGCCAGCAGCTCGACAGGGGGTAACACTGAAGCTTTCTTT,CASSSTGGNTEAFF
-,TRBJ1-2,TRBV5-1,TRBD1,TGCGCCAGCAGCTTGGACAGGGGACTCTATGGCTACACCTTC,CASSLDRGLYGYTF
-,TRBJ2-1,TRBV12-3/TRBV12-4,-,TGTGCCAGCAGTTTTGGGGGGCTAAACAATGAGCAGTTCTTC,CASSFGGLNNEQFF
many,TRBJ2-7,TRBV7-8,-,TGTGCCAGCAGCTTAGCTACGGGGGCCTACGAGCAGTACTTC,CASSLATGAYEQYF
many,TRBJ1-1,TRBV5-1,-,TGCGCCAGCAGCTCCATGGGGACTGAAGCTTTCTTT,CASSSMGTEAFF
many,TRBJ2-5,TRBV7-2,-,TGTGCCAGCAGCGCCGGGACCCCTAGGACCCAGTACTTC,CASSAGTPRTQYF
-,TRBJ1-1,TRBV7-9,-,TGTGCCAGCAGCCCAATTGCTTTCTTT,CASSPIAFF
-,TRBJ2-2,TRBV5-1,TRBD1,TGCGCCAGCAGCCCTGGGACAGCAACCGGGGAGCTGTTTTTT,CASSPGTATGELFF
many,TRBJ2-5,TRBV7-9,-,TGTGCCAGCATTCACAGCGGCAGGGTTGGAGAGACCCAGTACTTC,CASIHSGRVGETQYF
-,TRBJ2-3,TRBV29-1,-,TGCAGCGTTGATCGCCCGGGGGCCGTGACAGATACGCAGTATTTT,CSVDRPGAVTDTQYF
few,TRBJ2-1,TRBV11-2,-,TGTGCCAGCAGCCCCGGACACAATGAGCAGTTCTTC,CASSPGHNEQFF
many,TRBJ2-5,TRBV7-7,TRBD1,TGTGCTAGCAGCTCAACCAAAGGGACAGAGCAAGAGACCCAGTACTTC,CASSSTKGTEQETQYF
-,TRBJ2-5,TRBV7-3,-,TGTGCCAGCAGCTCACTAGCTCCGGGAAGCACCCAGTACTTC,CASSSLAPGSTQYF
-,TRBJ1-2,TRBV7-9,-,TGTGCCAGCAGCTTAGCACAGGCTTATGGCTACACCTTC,CASSLAQAYGYTF
many,TRBJ1-6,TRBV7-3,-,TGTGCCAGCAGCCCCGGCGGCGCTAATTCACCCCTCCACTTT,CASSPGGANSPLHF
many,TRBJ2-1,TRBV4-1,TRBD2,TGCGCCAGCAGCCAAGTCACTAGCGGGTACAATGAGCAGTTCTTC,CASSQVTSGYNEQFF
-,TRBJ2-1,TRBV29-1,TRBD2,TGCAGTGGGGGGGGAGGGCCAAATGAGCAGTTCTTC,CSGGGGPNEQFF
-,TRBJ2-7,TRBV27,TRBD1,TGTGCCAGCAGCCCAAATCGACAGGGCCCTCGAGAGCAGTACTTC,CASSPNRQGPREQYF
many,TRBJ1-2,TRBV7-9,TRBD1,TGTGCCAGCAGCTTAGCGGAGACAGGGGGCTCCGGGAGCTATGGCTACACCTTC,CASSLAETGGSGSYGYTF
many,TRBJ2-3,TRBV7-8,TRBD2,TGTGCCAGCAGCTTAGACGGGAGGGGGACAGATACGCAGTATTTT,CASSLDGRGTDTQYF
many,TRBJ1-1,TRBV5-1,-,TGCGCCAGCAGCTTTGAGTCCACAAGGGACACTGAAGCTTTCTTT,CASSFESTRDTEAFF
-,TRBJ1-1,TRBV2,-,TGTGCCAGCAAGTTTGACAGCGACACTGAAGCTTTCTTT,CASKFDSDTEAFF
-,TRBJ1-1,TRBV7-3,-,TGTGCCAGCAGCCGGAAAAACAGGGACACTGAAGCTTTCTTT,CASSRKNRDTEAFF
-,TRBJ1-1,TRBV7-8,TRBD1,TGTGCCAGCAGCATGAATCGACAGGGGGCCTTTCGAGGGGCTGAAGCTTTCTTT,CASSMNRQGAFRGAEAFF
few,TRBJ1-5,TRBV2,-,TGTGCCAGCAGTGAAGGGGGCGATCAGCCCCAGCATTTT,CASSEGGDQPQHF
-,TRBJ2-5,TRBV11-1,TRBD2,TGTGCCAGCAGCTTACAAGCGGGGGGGCCTGAGACCCAGTACTTC,CASSLQAGGPETQYF
-,TRBJ1-6,TRBV11-1,-,TGTGCCAGCAGCTTAAATCCGGTGAATTCACCCCTCCACTTT,CASSLNPVNSPLHF
medium-sized,TRBJ2-1,TRBV12-5,TRBD2,TGTGCTAGTGGATCAACTAGCGGGAGTTGGAATGAGCAGTTCTTC,CASGSTSGSWNEQFF
few,TRBJ2-1,TRBV4-1,TRBD2,TGCGCCAGCAGCAAGTCCCCCTCATGGGGGAGGGCCAAGAATGAGCAGTTCTTC,CASSKSPSWGRAKNEQFF
-,TRBJ2-6,TRBV20-1,-,TGCAGTGCTTTCCCCATCCGGGCAACTGGGGCCAACGTCCTGACTTTC,CSAFPIRATGANVLTF
many,TRBJ1-2,TRBV6-5,-,TGTGCCAGCAGTTACGACGGCCGGGGCTACACCTTC,CASSYDGRGYTF
many,TRBJ2-1,TRBV12-5,TRBD2,TGTGCTAGTGCCTTTCTAGCGGGAGGAGCGAGTGAGCAGTTCTTC,CASAFLAGGASEQFF
-,TRBJ2-7,TRBV7-8,-,TGTGCCAGCAGCTTAGAACTCCGAGGGGCAGGCGGGCAGTACTTC,CASSLELRGAGGQYF
-,TRBJ2-1,TRBV7-2,TRBD2,TGTGCCAGCACGGTAGCGGGCATCTCCTACAATGAGCAGTTCTTC,CASTVAGISYNEQFF